A selection of T cell receptor beta chains follows, all from one sample in a study of identifying expanded T cells in peripheral blood. Libraries were prepared by immunoSEQ multiplex PCR; TCRdb keeps only in-frame clonotypes and omits some of them. The table includes 75,000 to 90,000 clones, 70% to 90% detected once. Sequencing was performed on blood. The receptors were gathered from a person aged 18 to 69 in good health. CDR3s include the opening cysteine and the closing phenylalanine or tryptophan. The D gene is left open where the match is weak. Size values are once, few and many counts, or a class for expanded clones, and some rows have none.

j_call cdr3_length v_call clone_size d_call cdr3_aa cdr3_nt
TRBJ2-7 14 TRBV11-1 NA NA CASSSGRNSYEQYF TGTGCCAGCAGCTCAGGGCGGAACTCCTACGAGCAGTACTTC
TRBJ2-3 15 TRBV4-1 NA NA CASSPRTAYTDTQYF TGCGCCAGCAGCCCGCGGACAGCTTACACAGATACGCAGTATTTT
TRBJ2-7 14 TRBV5-1 NA NA CASSLASDPYEQYF TGCGCCAGCAGCTTGGCTAGCGACCCCTACGAGCAGTACTTC
TRBJ2-7 15 TRBV13 once NA CASTWGGRDPYEQYF TGTGCCAGCACCTGGGGCGGGCGGGACCCCTACGAGCAGTACTTC
TRBJ2-1 13 TRBV10-1 NA NA CASSESIGNEQFF TGCGCCAGCAGTGAGTCCATAGGTAATGAGCAGTTCTTC
TRBJ1-2 15 TRBV9 few NA CASSVDGDGNYGYTF TGTGCCAGCAGCGTAGACGGGGACGGTAACTATGGCTACACCTTC
TRBJ2-2 15 TRBV4-3 NA TRBD1 CASSQVQGLAGELFF TGCGCCAGCAGCCAAGTACAGGGGCTCGCCGGGGAGCTGTTTTTT
TRBJ2-3 14 TRBV6-5 NA TRBD2 CASSLGTSGGPVYF TGTGCCAGCAGTCTGGGGACTAGCGGGGGGCCAGTGTATTTT
TRBJ2-5 14 TRBV2 NA TRBD1 CASTPDRGWRTQYF TGTGCCAGCACCCCGGACAGGGGTTGGCGGACCCAGTACTTC
TRBJ1-2 14 TRBV5-1 NA NA CASNPGRGDYGYTF TGCGCCAGCAACCCCGGACGCGGGGACTATGGCTACACCTTC
TRBJ2-7 14 TRBV11-3 NA TRBD2 CASSSSGRTYEQYF TGTGCCAGCAGCTCTTCCGGGAGGACCTACGAGCAGTACTTC
TRBJ2-3 12 TRBV29-1 NA NA CSVGVGTDTQYF TGCAGCGTTGGGGTGGGCACAGATACGCAGTATTTT
TRBJ2-5 15 TRBV15 NA TRBD2 CATSRDLGGQETQYF TGTGCCACCAGCAGAGATCTGGGGGGGCAAGAGACCCAGTACTTC